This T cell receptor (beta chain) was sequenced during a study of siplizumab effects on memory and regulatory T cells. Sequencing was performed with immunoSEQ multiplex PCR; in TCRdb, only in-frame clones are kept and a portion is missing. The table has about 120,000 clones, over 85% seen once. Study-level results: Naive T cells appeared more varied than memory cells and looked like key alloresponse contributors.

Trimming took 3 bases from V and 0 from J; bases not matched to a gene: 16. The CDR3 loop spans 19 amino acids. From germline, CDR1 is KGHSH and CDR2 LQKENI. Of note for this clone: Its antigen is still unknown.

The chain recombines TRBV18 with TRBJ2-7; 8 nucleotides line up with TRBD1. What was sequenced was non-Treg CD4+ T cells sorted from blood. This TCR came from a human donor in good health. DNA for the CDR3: TGTGCCAGCTCACCGATTACTTGGACAGGGAGAGGGCTCTCCTACGAGCAGTACTTC. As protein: CASSPITWTGRGLSYEQYF.